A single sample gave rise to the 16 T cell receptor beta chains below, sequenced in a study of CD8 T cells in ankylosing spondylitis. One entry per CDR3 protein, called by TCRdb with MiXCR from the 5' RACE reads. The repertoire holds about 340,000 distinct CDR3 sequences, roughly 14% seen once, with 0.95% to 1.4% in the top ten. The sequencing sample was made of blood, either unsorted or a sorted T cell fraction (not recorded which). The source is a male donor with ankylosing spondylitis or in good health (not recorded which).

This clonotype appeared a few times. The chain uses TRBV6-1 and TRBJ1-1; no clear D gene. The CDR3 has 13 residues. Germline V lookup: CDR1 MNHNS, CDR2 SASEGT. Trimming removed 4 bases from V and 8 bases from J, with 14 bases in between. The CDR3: CASSVRPEPEAFF. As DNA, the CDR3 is TGTGCCAGCAGTGTCCGACCGGAACCCGAAGCTTTCTTT.

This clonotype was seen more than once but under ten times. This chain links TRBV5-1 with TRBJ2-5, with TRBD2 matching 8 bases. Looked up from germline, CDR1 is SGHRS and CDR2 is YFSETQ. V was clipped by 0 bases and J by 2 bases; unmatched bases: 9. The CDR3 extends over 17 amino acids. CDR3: CASSLANPGLVQETQYF. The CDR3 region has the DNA TGCGCCAGCAGCTTGGCCAACCCGGGACTAGTTCAAGAGACCCAGTACTTC.

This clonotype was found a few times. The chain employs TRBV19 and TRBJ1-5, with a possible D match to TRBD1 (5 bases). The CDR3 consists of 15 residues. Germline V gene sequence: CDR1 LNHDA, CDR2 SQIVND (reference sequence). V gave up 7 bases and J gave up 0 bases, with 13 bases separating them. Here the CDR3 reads CASIPRAYSNQPQHF. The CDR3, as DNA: TGTGCCAGTATCCCCAGGGCTTATAGCAATCAGCCCCAGCATTTT.

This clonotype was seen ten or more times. CDR3 DNA: TGTGCCAGCAGCGCAGCTCCGGGACAGGGACAAGAGACCCAGTACTTC. Translating gives CASSAAPGQGQETQYF. V is TRBV25-1 and J is TRBJ2-5; 9 bases fit TRBD1. The CDR3 consists of 16 residues. Germline loops: CDR1 MGHDK, CDR2 SYGVNS. Germline trimming cut 6 bases from V and 2 bases from J; bases unmatched to any gene: 10.

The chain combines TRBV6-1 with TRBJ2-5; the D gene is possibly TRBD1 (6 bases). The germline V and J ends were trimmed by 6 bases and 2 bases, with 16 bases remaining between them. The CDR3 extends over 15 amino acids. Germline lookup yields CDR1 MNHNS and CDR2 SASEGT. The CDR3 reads CASRTGQTLQETQYF. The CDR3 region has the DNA TGTGCCAGCAGAACCGGACAGACCCTACAAGAGACCCAGTACTTC.

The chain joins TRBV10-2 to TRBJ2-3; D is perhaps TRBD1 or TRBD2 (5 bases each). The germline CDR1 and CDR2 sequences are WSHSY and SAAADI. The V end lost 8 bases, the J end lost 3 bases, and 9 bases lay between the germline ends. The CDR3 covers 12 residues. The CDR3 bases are TGCGCCAGCGGGGGACGAACAGATACGCAGTATTTT. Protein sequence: CASGGRTDTQYF.

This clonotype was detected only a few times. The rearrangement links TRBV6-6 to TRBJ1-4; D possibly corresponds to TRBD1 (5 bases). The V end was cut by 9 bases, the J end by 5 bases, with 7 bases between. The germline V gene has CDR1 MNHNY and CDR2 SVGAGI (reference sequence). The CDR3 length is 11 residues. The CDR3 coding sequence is TGTGCCAGTAGGGGAAATGAAAAACTGTTTTTT. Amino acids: CASRGNEKLFF.

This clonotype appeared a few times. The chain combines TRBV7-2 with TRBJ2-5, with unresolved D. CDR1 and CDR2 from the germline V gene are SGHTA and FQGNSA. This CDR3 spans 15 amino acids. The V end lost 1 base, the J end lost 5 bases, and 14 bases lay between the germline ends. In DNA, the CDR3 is TGTGCCAGCAGCTTAGACTCGGGCCACGGGGAGACCCAGTACTTC. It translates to CASSLDSGHGETQYF.

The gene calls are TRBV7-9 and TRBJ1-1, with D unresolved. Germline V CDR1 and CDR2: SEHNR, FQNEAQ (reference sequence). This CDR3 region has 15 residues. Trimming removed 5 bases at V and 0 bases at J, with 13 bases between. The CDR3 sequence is CASSPSSTVNTEAFF. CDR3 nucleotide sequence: TGTGCCAGCAGCCCCTCTTCTACAGTGAACACTGAAGCTTTCTTT.

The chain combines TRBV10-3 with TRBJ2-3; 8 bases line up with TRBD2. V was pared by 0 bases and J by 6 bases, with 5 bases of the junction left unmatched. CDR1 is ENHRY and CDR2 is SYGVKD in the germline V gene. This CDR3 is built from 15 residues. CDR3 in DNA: TGTGCCATCAGTGAGTCGACGGGAGGGGTTGATACGCAGTATTTT. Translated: CAISESTGGVDTQYF.

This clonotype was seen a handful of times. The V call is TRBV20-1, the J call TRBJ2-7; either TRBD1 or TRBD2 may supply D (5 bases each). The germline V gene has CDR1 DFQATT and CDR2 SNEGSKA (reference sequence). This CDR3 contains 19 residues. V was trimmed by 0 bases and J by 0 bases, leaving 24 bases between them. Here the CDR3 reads CSARDPGREGIRGSYEQYF. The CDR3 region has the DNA TGCAGTGCTAGAGATCCAGGCAGGGAAGGCATTCGGGGCTCCTACGAGCAGTACTTC.

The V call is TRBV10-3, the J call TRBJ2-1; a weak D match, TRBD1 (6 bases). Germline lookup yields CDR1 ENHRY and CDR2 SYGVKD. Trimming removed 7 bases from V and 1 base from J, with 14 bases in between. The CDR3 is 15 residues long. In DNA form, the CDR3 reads TGTGCCATCAATCCTGGACAGAAGTCCTACAATGAGCAGTTCTTC. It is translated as CAINPGQKSYNEQFF.

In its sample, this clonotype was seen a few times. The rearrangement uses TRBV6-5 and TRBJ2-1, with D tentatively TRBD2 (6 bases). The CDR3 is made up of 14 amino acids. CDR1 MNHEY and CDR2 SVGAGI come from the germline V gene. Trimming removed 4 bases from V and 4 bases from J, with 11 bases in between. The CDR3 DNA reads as TGTGCCAGCAGTTCACGGGGGAGATACAATGAGCAGTTCTTC. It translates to CASSSRGRYNEQFF.

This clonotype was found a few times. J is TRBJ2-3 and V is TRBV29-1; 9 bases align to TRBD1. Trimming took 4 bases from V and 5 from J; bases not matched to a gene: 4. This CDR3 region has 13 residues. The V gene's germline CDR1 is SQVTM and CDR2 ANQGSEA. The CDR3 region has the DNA TGCAGCGTTGTACAGGGGGCGAAAGATACGCAGTATTTT. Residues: CSVVQGAKDTQYF.

CDR3 protein: CASSLTGPDTEAFF. CDR3 nucleotides: TGTGCCAGCAGCTTAACAGGACCTGACACTGAAGCTTTCTTT. The chain has TRBV7-2 and TRBJ1-1; D possibly corresponds to TRBD1 (5 bases). Germline values: CDR1 SGHTA, CDR2 FQGNSA. The CDR3 has 14 amino acids. V was cut by 2 bases and J by 3 bases, with 10 bases left in between.

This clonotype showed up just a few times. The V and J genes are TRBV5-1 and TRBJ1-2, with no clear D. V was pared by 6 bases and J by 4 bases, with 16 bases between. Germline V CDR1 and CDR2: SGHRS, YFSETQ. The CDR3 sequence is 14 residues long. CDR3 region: CASNTAGASYGYTF. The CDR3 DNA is TGCGCCAGCAATACCGCGGGCGCCTCCTATGGCTACACCTTC.